The present TCR beta chain was sequenced within a study of Graves' ophthalmopathy and Graves' hyperthyroidism. Trimming took 4 bases from V and 5 from J, leaving 14 bases between them. CDR3 size: 15 residues. Germline V gene lookup returns CDR1 MDHEN and CDR2 SYDVKM. Beta-chain TCR CDR3 regions were amplified from RNA transcripts. The authors performed first-round RT-PCR with HTBI primers and then a second-round multiplex PCR. A single record per CDR3 protein comes from TCRdb applying MiXCR to the multiplex PCR reads. In the table there are some 350,000 distinct CDR3 sequences, approximately 17% of which are singletons. This clonotype turned up a few times. Each hyperthyroidism patient was newly diagnosed, with under 2 months' duration, and aged 18 to 65. A volume of about 9.7 ml of fresh peripheral blood supplied the PBMCs.

The sequence was obtained from an adult woman with stable Graves' hyperthyroidism. The chain couples TRBV28 to TRBJ2-2; D tentatively reads TRBD1 or TRBD2 (5 bases each). The sample comprised peripheral blood. The DNA of the CDR3 is TGTGCCAGCAGTTCGACGGGGCATAGTACCGGGGAGCTGTTTTTT. Translating it yields CASSSTGHSTGELFF.